These 30 T cell receptor beta chains were all obtained from the same sample, sequenced in a study of shared clonotypes between healthy human individuals. The data were produced by immunoSEQ multiplex PCR, yet TCRdb's version contains in-frame clones alone and is incomplete. The sample lists more than 450,000 clones, 79% occurring once. Sequenced material: PBMCs. The receptors derive from a woman between 35 and 50 years old in good health. Some clones in this sample may be carry-over from other donors' samples.

The V call is TRBV5-1, the J call TRBJ2-1; D is possibly TRBD1 (6 bases). V lost 3 bases to trimming and J lost 0 bases, with 10 bases between them. The CDR3 is 15 residues long. Germline V gives CDR1 SGHRS, CDR2 YFSETQ. CDR3 DNA sequence: TGCGCCAGCAGCTGGGGGCTATCCTCCTACAATGAGCAGTTCTTC. This sequence encodes CASSWGLSSYNEQFF.

The rearrangement links TRBV28 to TRBJ1-5, with D unclear. V was pared by 3 bases and J by 2 bases, with 11 bases between. Per germline, CDR1 MDHEN and CDR2 SYDVKM. This CDR3 has 15 residues. The DNA for the CDR3 is TGTGCCAGCAGTTTGTATCTGGTTGGCAATCAGCCCCAGCATTTT. Amino acids: CASSLYLVGNQPQHF.

The rearrangement links TRBV7-2 to TRBJ2-2; 8 nucleotides line up with TRBD2. Per the germline V gene, CDR1 is SGHTA and CDR2 is FQGNSA. V was clipped by 4 bases and J by 5 bases; unmatched bases: 6. The CDR3 has 15 amino acids. DNA of the CDR3: TGTGCCAGCAGCTGGGGACTAGACAGGACCGGGGAGCTGTTTTTT. Protein sequence: CASSWGLDRTGELFF.

This sequence joins TRBV9 and TRBJ2-7, with 7 nucleotides matching TRBD1. CDR3 length: 15 residues. The germline V gene has CDR1 SGDLS and CDR2 YYNGEE. Losses at the gene ends were 3 bases for V and 0 bases for J; bases not matched to a gene: 6. CDR3 coding DNA: TGTGCCAGCAGCGCGGGGCAGGGGGACTCCTACGAGCAGTACTTC. This codes for CASSAGQGDSYEQYF.

The CDR3 sequence: CASIGTTLRGELFF. Written as DNA, the CDR3 is TGTGCCAGCATCGGGACTACGTTAAGGGGGGAGCTGTTTTTT. The chain couples TRBV7-9 to TRBJ2-2; 7 nucleotides agree with TRBD2. Germline CDR1 reads SEHNR; CDR2 reads FQNEAQ (reference sequence). This CDR3 is 14 amino acids long. The trim removed 7 bases at V and 8 bases at J, leaving 10 bases unmatched.

The chain recombines TRBV29-1 with TRBJ1-2, with 10 bases matching TRBD1. CDR1 is SQVTM, CDR2 ANQGSEA, per germline. Unmatched junction bases numbered 11, after V lost 0 bases and J lost 7 bases. The CDR3 spans 16 residues. CDR3 protein: CSVEDDETGGMGGYTF. CDR3 sequence (DNA): TGCAGCGTTGAAGATGATGAGACAGGGGGCATGGGTGGCTACACCTTC.

This chain uses TRBV7-9 with TRBJ1-3; 7 bases line up with TRBD1. The CDR3 has 15 residues. Germline CDR1 is SEHNR and CDR2 is FQNEAQ (reference sequence). J lost 4 bases, V lost 3 bases, and 6 bases had no gene match. In DNA form, the CDR3 reads TGTGCCAGCAGCTTCGGGGGGACAGAGGGAAACACCATATATTTT. It translates to CASSFGGTEGNTIYF.

The chain couples TRBV5-6 to TRBJ1-5; D call uncertain. Germline values: CDR1 SGHDT, CDR2 YYEEEE. Trimming shortened V by 5 bases and J by 1 base, and 4 bases separated the two germline ends. The CDR3 is 12 amino acids. The CDR3 loop is CASSWSNQPQHF. The CDR3 region has the DNA TGTGCCAGCAGTTGGAGCAATCAGCCCCAGCATTTT.

This clone appeared a single time. The chain recombines TRBV7-3 with TRBJ2-1; 13 bases map to TRBD2. Germline CDR1 is SGHTA and CDR2 is FQGTGA. J gave up 9 bases and V 2 bases, and 4 bases lay outside the gene matches. This CDR3 contains 15 residues. DNA for the CDR3: TGTGCCAGCAGCTTAGTACTAGCGGGAGGGGTTGAGCAGTTCTTC. Protein product: CASSLVLAGGVEQFF.

Worth noting for this clone: The sample carries other DNA sequences with the same CDR3. The V gene is TRBV18, the J gene TRBJ2-7; possible D gene TRBD2, 5 bases. The CDR3 loop spans 13 amino acids. V was pared by 2 bases and J by 4 bases, with 9 bases between. Germline V lookup: CDR1 KGHSH, CDR2 LQKENI. The CDR3 nucleotides are TGTGCCAGCTCACCAAGCGGAGGTTACGAGCAGTACTTC. Encoded protein: CASSPSGGYEQYF.

The chain uses TRBV2 and TRBJ1-1, with a possible D match to TRBD1 (5 bases). The CDR3 is 16 residues long. Trimming stripped 2 bases from V and 0 bases from J, with 13 bases between. Germline assignment: CDR1 SNHLY and CDR2 FYNNEI. CDR3 DNA sequence: TGTGCCAGCAGTGAAATAGGGGCAATCATGAACACTGAAGCTTTCTTT. Protein: CASSEIGAIMNTEAFF.

The gene calls are TRBV6-4 and TRBJ2-1, with 8 positions matching TRBD2. The V and J ends lost 8 bases and 5 bases, in that order; junction bases with no gene match: 5. Germline-derived CDR1 and CDR2 are MRHNA and SNTAGT. The CDR3 covers 13 residues. The CDR3 bases are TGTGCCAGCTCAGCGGGAGACGACAATGAGCAGTTCTTC. Translated: CASSAGDDNEQFF.

The chain carries TRBV6-6 and TRBJ1-2, with D maybe TRBD1 (5 bases). Germline V gene lookup returns CDR1 MNHNY and CDR2 SVGAGI (reference sequence). Trimming cost V 0 bases and J 9 bases, with 17 bases left between them. CDR3 size: 15 residues. The CDR3 loop reads CASSYSMGTGESYTF. In DNA form, the CDR3 reads TGTGCCAGCAGTTACTCGATGGGTACAGGAGAGAGCTACACCTTC.

The genes are TRBV19 and TRBJ1-2; 10 bases are a match to TRBD1. V lost 5 bases and J lost 4; bases outside the gene matches: 7. CDR3 length: 15 residues. The germline gives CDR1 LNHDA, CDR2 SQIVND (reference sequence). CDR3 residues: CASSVQGQGTYGYTF. CDR3 coding DNA: TGTGCCAGTAGTGTCCAGGGACAGGGGACCTATGGCTACACCTTC. The variable domain in full, with the rest retrieved from reference TRBV19 and TRBJ1-2, is DGGITQSPKYLFRKEGQNVTLSCEQNLNHDAMYWYRQDPGQGLRLIYYSQIVNDFQKGDIAEGYSVSREKKESFPLTVTSAQKNPTAFYLCASSVQGQGTYGYTFGSGTRLTVV.

This chain links TRBV6-1 with TRBJ2-1; 13 bases map to TRBD2. The CDR3 spans 18 residues. V shed 2 bases, J shed 4 bases, and the junction held 8 bases outside the gene matches. Germline CDR1 is MNHNS and CDR2 is SASEGT. CDR3 residues: CASSEWTSGSALYNEQFF. CDR3 coding DNA: TGTGCCAGCAGTGAATGGACTAGCGGGAGTGCCTTATACAATGAGCAGTTCTTC.

The J gene is TRBJ2-2, the V gene TRBV28; 8 nucleotides align to TRBD1. The V gene's germline CDR1 is MDHEN and CDR2 SYDVKM. The CDR3 sequence is 18 residues long. Trimming took 3 bases from V and 2 from J; bases not matched to a gene: 11. This CDR3 is CASSFYFVGTGNTGELFF. DNA for the CDR3: TGTGCCAGCAGTTTTTATTTCGTCGGGACAGGAAACACCGGGGAGCTGTTTTTT.

This clone was counted between two and nine times. The J gene is TRBJ2-7, the V gene TRBV18; D possibly uses TRBD1 or TRBD2 (5 bases each). V was cut by 3 bases and J by 0 bases, with 12 bases left in between. Germline V gene lookup returns CDR1 KGHSH and CDR2 LQKENI. This CDR3 region has 15 residues. The CDR3 coding sequence is TGTGCCAGCTCACCCGGGGCGCAAAACTCCTACGAGCAGTACTTC. This gives the protein CASSPGAQNSYEQYF.

The chain employs TRBV18 and TRBJ2-4; 7 bases map to TRBD1. The CDR3 totals 13 residues. V shed 4 bases and J 8 bases; nucleotides not matched to a gene: 5. Looked up from germline, CDR1 is KGHSH and CDR2 is LQKENI. In DNA form, the CDR3 reads TGTGCCAGCTCACAAACAGGGGCGGACATTCAGTACTTC. Residues: CASSQTGADIQYF.

This chain uses TRBV21-1 with TRBJ2-7; no DNA check was done on the table's D call, TRBD1. TRBV21-1 is a listed pseudogene. This CDR3 comprises 13 residues. The CDR3 sequence: CASRGALVDEQYF. CDR3 sequence (DNA): TGTGCCAGCAGGGGGGCCCTCGTTGACGAGCAGTACTTC.

This clone was counted a single time. V gene TRBV19 combines with J gene TRBJ2-1; TRBD2 might be the D (6 bases). V gave up 3 bases and J gave up 7 bases, with 16 bases separating them. Per the germline V gene, CDR1 is LNHDA and CDR2 is SQIVND (reference sequence). The CDR3 is made up of 15 amino acids. CDR3 residues: CASSMGLNPGNEQFF. Here the CDR3 DNA reads TGTGCCAGTAGTATGGGACTCAACCCTGGGAATGAGCAGTTCTTC.

This clone was found a few times. The chain is built from TRBV5-4 and TRBJ2-1; D gene uncertain. V was pared by 3 bases and J by 0 bases, with 7 bases between. Germline V gene sequence: CDR1 SGHNT, CDR2 YYREEE (reference sequence). The CDR3 runs to 14 residues. As DNA, the CDR3 is TGTGCCAGCAGCTCCAAGATCTCCTACAATGAGCAGTTCTTC. This codes for CASSSKISYNEQFF.

The rearrangement uses TRBV4-1 and TRBJ1-2, with a possible D match to TRBD1 (6 bases). V gave up 1 base and J gave up 1 base, with 10 bases separating them. Germline V gene lookup returns CDR1 MGHRA and CDR2 YSYEKL. The CDR3 spans 15 residues. The CDR3 reads CASSQVDRINYGYTF. The CDR3, as DNA: TGCGCCAGCAGCCAAGTCGACAGGATTAACTATGGCTACACCTTC.

This clone was seen a handful of times. CDR3 DNA sequence: TGTGCCAGCAGCTTAGCATCGGCAGGGGTGCAGCCCCAGCATTTT. As protein: CASSLASAGVQPQHF. The chain has TRBV7-2 and TRBJ1-5, with D possibly matching TRBD1 (6 bases). CDR1 is SGHTA, CDR2 FQGNSA, per germline. Trimming pared 0 bases from V and 7 bases from J, leaving 13 bases between. CDR3 length equals 15 residues.

The V gene is TRBV28, the J gene TRBJ1-1, with D unclear. The CDR3 runs to 11 residues. Trimming removed 8 bases from V and 2 bases from J, with 6 bases in between. From germline, CDR1 is MDHEN and CDR2 SYDVKM. In nucleotides, the CDR3 is TGTGCCAGCGGAGCCAACACTGAAGCTTTCTTT. Amino acids: CASGANTEAFF. The full variable domain, in which reference TRBV28 and TRBJ1-1 provide the parts outside the CDR3, is DVKVTQSSRYLVKRTGEKVFLECVQDMDHENMFWYRQDPGLGLRLIYFSYDVKMKEKGDIPEGYSVSREKKERFSLILESASTNQTSMYLCASGANTEAFFGQGTRLTVV.

The chain uses TRBV6-1 and TRBJ1-5; D call uncertain. The CDR3 runs 11 residues. V lost 5 bases and J 12 bases, leaving 11 bases between the germline ends. CDR1 is MNHNS, CDR2 SASEGT, per germline. The CDR3 DNA sequence: TGTGCCAGCAGTACTGGGGAGGACCAGCATTTT. Translation gives CASSTGEDQHF.

The chain combines TRBV30 with TRBJ2-7; D remains unclear. Trimming stripped 2 bases from V and 3 bases from J, with 14 bases between. The CDR3 loop spans 14 amino acids. Germline CDR1 is GTSNPN and CDR2 is SVGIG (reference sequence). The CDR3: CAWSTRQSIYEQYF. CDR3 nucleotide sequence: TGTGCCTGGAGTACGCGCCAGAGCATCTACGAGCAGTACTTC. The entire variable domain, with the rest obtained from reference TRBV30 and TRBJ2-7, is as follows: SQTIHQWPATLVQPVGSPLSLECTVEGTSNPNLYWYRQAAGRGLQLLFYSVGIGQISSEVPQNLSASRPQDRQFILSSKKLLLSDSGFYLCAWSTRQSIYEQYFGPGTRLTVT.

The chain recombines TRBV7-3 with TRBJ2-3; TRBD2 matches 7 bases. Germline V gene sequence: CDR1 SGHTA, CDR2 FQGTGA. The CDR3 runs 15 residues. V lost 5 bases, J lost 3 bases, and 8 bases stayed unmatched. CDR3 in DNA: TGTGCCAGCAGCCCCTGGGGAGGGCTTACAGATACGCAGTATTTT. This encodes CASSPWGGLTDTQYF.

In its sample, this clone was seen once. The chain combines TRBV28 with TRBJ2-1; D unresolved. The CDR3 spans 14 residues. Trimming took 5 bases from V and 0 from J, leaving 8 bases between them. Germline loops: CDR1 MDHEN, CDR2 SYDVKM. The CDR3 nucleotides are TGTGCCAGCAGTCAGGTGGGCTCCTACAATGAGCAGTTCTTC. It codes for CASSQVGSYNEQFF.

The rearrangement joins TRBV5-1 to TRBJ2-5; weak D call: TRBD1 (7 bases). Trimming left V 0 bases short and J 4 bases short, with 10 bases between. Germline lookup yields CDR1 SGHRS and CDR2 YFSETQ. The CDR3 spans 14 residues. The CDR3 coding sequence is TGCGCCAGCAGCTTGGGGCAGGGGGGAGAGACCCAGTACTTC. This gives the protein CASSLGQGGETQYF.

The chain combines TRBV5-4 with TRBJ2-7; 9 bases align to TRBD2. CDR1 SGHNT and CDR2 YYREEE come from the germline V gene (reference sequence). This CDR3 spans 14 amino acids. With 3 bases clipped from V and 4 bases from J, the junction kept 5 bases outside the gene matches. The chain's CDR3 is CASSSSSGAYEQYF. CDR3 in DNA: TGTGCCAGCAGCTCATCTAGCGGGGCATACGAGCAGTACTTC.